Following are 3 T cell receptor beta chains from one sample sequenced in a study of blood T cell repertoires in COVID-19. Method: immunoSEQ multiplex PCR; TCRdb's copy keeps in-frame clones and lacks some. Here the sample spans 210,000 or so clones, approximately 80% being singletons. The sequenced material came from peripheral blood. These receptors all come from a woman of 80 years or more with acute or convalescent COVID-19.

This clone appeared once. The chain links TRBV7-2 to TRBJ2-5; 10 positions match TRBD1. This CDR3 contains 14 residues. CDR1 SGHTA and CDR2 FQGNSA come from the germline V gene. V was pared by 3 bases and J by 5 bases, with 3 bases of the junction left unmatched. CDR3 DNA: TGTGCCAGCAGCTTGACAGGGGGCTGGGAGACCCAGTACTTC. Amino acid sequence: CASSLTGGWETQYF.

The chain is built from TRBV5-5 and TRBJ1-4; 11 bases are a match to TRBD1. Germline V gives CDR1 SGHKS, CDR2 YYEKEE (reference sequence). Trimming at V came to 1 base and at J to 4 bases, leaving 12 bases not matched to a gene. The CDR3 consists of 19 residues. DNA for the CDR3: TGTGCCAGCAGCTTGACCCCGGGACAGGGGGTCTCGCTTAATGAAAAACTGTTTTTT. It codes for CASSLTPGQGVSLNEKLFF.

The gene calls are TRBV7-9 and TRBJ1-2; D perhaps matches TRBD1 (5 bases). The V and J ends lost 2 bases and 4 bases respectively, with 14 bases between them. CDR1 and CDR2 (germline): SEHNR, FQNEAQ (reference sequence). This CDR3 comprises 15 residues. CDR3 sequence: CASSLTAGKGYGYTF. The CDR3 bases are TGTGCCAGCAGCTTAACGGCAGGGAAGGGCTATGGCTACACCTTC. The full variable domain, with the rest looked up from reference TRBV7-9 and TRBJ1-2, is DTGVSQNPRHKITKRGQNVTFRCDPISEHNRLYWYRQTLGQGPEFLTYFQNEAQLEKSRLLSDRFSAERPKGSFSTLEIQRTEQGDSAMYLCASSLTAGKGYGYTFGSGTRLTVV.